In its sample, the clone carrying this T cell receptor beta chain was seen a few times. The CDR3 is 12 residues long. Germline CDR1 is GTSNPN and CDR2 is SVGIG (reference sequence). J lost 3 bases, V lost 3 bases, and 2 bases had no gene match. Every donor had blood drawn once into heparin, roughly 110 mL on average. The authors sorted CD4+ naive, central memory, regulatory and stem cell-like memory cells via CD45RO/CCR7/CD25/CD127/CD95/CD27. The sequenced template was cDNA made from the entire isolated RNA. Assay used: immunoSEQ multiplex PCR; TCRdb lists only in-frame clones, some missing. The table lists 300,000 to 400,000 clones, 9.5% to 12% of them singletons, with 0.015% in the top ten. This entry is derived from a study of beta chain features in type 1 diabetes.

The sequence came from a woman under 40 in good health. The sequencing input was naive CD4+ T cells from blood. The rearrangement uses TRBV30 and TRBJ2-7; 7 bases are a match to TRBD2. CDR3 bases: TGTGCCTGGAGCCCGGGGGGCTACGAGCAGTACTTC. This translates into CAWSPGGYEQYF.